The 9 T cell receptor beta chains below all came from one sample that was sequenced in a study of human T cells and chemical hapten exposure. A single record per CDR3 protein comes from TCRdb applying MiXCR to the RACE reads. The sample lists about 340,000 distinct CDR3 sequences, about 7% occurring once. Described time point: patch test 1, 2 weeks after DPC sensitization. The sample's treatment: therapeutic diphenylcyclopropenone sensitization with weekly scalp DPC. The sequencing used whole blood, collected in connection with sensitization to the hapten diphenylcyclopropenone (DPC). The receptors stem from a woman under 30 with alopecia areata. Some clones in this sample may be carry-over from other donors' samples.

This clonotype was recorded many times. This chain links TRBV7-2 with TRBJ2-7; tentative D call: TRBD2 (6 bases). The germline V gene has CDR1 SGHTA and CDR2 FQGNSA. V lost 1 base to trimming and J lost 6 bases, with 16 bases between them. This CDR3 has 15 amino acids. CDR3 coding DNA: TGTGCCAGCAGCTTAGGTGGGGGGACCACCAGCGAGCAGTACTTC. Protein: CASSLGGGTTSEQYF.

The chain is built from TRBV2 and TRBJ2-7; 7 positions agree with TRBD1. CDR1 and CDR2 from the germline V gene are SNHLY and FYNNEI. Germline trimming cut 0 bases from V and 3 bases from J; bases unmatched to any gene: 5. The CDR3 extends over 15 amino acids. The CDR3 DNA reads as TGTGCCAGCAGTGAAGCGCTGCAGGGGGTCTACGAGCAGTACTTC. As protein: CASSEALQGVYEQYF.

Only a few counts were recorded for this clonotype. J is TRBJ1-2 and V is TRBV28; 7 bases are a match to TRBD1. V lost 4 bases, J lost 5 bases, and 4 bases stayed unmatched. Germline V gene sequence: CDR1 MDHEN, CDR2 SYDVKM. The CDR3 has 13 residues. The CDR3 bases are TGTGCCAGCAGTTCGACAGGGAGATATGGCTACACCTTC. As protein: CASSSTGRYGYTF.

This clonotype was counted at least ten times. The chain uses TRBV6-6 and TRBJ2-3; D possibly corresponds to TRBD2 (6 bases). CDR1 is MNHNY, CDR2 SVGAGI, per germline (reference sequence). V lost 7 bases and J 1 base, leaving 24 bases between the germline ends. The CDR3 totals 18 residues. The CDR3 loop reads CASTPPPGAPGGTDTQYF. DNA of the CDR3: TGTGCCAGCACCCCACCTCCCGGGGCCCCGGGGGGCACAGATACGCAGTATTTT.

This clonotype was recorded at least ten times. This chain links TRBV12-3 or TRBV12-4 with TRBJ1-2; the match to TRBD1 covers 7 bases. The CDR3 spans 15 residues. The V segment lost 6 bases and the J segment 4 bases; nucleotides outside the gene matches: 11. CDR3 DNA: TGTGCCAGCAGCTTGTCCTCTCAGGGGGTCTATGGCTACACCTTC. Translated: CASSLSSQGVYGYTF.

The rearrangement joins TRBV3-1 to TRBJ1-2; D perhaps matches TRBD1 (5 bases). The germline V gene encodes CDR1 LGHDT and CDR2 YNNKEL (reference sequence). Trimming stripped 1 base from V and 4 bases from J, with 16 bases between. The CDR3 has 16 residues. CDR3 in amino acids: CASSQAGDSGGYGYTF. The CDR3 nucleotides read TGTGCCAGCAGCCAAGCTGGAGACTCCGGGGGCTATGGCTACACCTTC.

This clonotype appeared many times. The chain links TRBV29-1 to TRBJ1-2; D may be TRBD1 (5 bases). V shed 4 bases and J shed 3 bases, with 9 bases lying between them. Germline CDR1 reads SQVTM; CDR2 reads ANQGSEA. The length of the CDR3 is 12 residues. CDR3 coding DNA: TGCAGCGTTGGGGACGGAGACTATGGCTACACCTTC. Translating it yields CSVGDGDYGYTF.

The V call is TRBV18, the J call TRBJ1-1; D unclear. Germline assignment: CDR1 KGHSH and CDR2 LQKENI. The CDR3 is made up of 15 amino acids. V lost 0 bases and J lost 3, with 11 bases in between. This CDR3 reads CASSPPERRDTEAFF. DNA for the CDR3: TGTGCCAGCTCACCACCGGAAAGGAGGGACACTGAAGCTTTCTTT.

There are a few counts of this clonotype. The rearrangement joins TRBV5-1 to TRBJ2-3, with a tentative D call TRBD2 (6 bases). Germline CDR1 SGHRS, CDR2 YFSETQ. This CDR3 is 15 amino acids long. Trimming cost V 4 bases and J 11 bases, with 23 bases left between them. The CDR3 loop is CASSLTGTNWGEQYF. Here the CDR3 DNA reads TGCGCCAGCAGCCTCACCGGAACCAATTGGGGGGAGCAGTATTTT. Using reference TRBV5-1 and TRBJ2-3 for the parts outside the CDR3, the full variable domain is KAGVTQTPRYLIKTRGQQVTLSCSPISGHRSVSWYQQTPGQGLQFLFEYFSETQRNKGNFPGRFSGRQFSNSRSEMNVSTLELGDSALYLCASSLTGTNWGEQYFGPGTRLTVL.